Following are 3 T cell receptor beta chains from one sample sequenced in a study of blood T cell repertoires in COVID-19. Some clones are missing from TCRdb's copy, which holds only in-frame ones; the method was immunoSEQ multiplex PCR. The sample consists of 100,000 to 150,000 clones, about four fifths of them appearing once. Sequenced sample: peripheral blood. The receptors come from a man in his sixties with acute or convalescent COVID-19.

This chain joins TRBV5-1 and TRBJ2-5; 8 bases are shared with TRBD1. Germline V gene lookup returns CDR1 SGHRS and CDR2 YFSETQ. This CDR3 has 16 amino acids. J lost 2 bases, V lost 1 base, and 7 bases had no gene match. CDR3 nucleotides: TGCGCCAGCAGCTTGTCGACAGGGGTTGGTCAAGAGACCCAGTACTTC. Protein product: CASSLSTGVGQETQYF. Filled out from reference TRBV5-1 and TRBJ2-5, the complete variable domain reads KAGVTQTPRYLIKTRGQQVTLSCSPISGHRSVSWYQQTPGQGLQFLFEYFSETQRNKGNFPGRFSGRQFSNSRSEMNVSTLELGDSALYLCASSLSTGVGQETQYFGPGTRLLVL.

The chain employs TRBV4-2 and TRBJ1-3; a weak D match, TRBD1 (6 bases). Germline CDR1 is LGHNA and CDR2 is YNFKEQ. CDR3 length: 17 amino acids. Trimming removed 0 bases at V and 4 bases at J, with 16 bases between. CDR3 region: CASSQDGPRQGGNTIYF. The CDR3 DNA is TGTGCCAGCAGCCAAGATGGACCCCGGCAGGGGGGAAACACCATATATTTT.

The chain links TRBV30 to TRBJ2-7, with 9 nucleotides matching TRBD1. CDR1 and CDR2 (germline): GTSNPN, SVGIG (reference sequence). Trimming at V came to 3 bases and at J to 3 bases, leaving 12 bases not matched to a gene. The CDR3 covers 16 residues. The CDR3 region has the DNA TGTGCCTGGAGCGCGCTAACGGGACAGGGTTACTACGAGCAGTACTTC. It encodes CAWSALTGQGYYEQYF.